This entry is about one T cell receptor beta chain. This clone was recorded only once. Its antigen is not yet known. Base qualities are not at hand, and no much larger clone is one base apart. TCRbeta CDR3 regions were amplified from genomic DNA by means of the immunoSEQ Assay, a bias-controlled multiplex PCR. Per the original workflow: Nucleated cell counts per sample were estimated from amplification of reference gene primers within the assay. To quantify the absolute abundance of each unique TCRbeta CDR3 rearrangement, sequence reads were collapsed and filtered. Productive Simpson clonality was computed per sample as the square root of Simpson's diversity index over productive rearrangements. Sourced from immuneACCESS, this table was stored by TCRdb with only in-frame sequences that have V and J called. A share of the clones is absent; for the studies checked, an unresolved V gene accounts for under half, and the remainder has no known explanation. V, J and clone size derive from that table, while D and trimming were established from the DNA sequence. Recorded for this sample are roughly 72,000 clones; around nine tenths of them occurred a single time. The top ten hold roughly 19% of the sample.

Trimming at the junction amounts to 1 base on V and 10 bases on J, and the germline ends lie 8 bases apart. As encoded in the germline V gene, CDR1 is LGHNT while CDR2 is FRNRAP. Taken from cysteine to phenylalanine, the CDR3 has 13 residues. Left in the record is the CDR3 DNA by itself, 39 bases read in frame from the first base. The source of the sample is a study of blood T cell repertoires in COVID-19 (dated by TCRdb to about 2020). For the study in its entirety: Samples covering the acute and convalescent phases of COVID-19 were provided by collaborators in the United States, Italy and Spain. The material from the prospective study consisted of cDNA or gDNA derived from T cells, B-cell-depleted T cells, or PBMCs. The dataset comprised deeply sampled blood TCRbeta repertoires from subjects exposed to, actively infected with, or recovered from COVID-19. The repertoires were made available in a free public database intended to serve as a resource for research on the immune response to SARS-CoV-2. Samples came from the ongoing ImmuneRACE study (first 160 participants) plus 1,254 subjects from 6 global collaborators. Sample metadata almost always included a de-identified subject ID, COVID-19 status, age in years and sex. HLA class I and class II types, where available, came from metadata supplied by the sample provider rather than from assay-based typing.

Study-level results and caveats: Clinical and demographic metadata were provided uncurated, with the amount varying by source and participant.

Whole blood was collected in K2EDTA tubes by collaborating institutions according to the institutions' own protocols. For TCRbeta analysis, collaborators shipped samples in one of three forms: frozen whole blood, isolated PBMCs, or DNA extracted from either of those sample types. This chain is built from TRBV12-5 and TRBJ1-6; confidence is insufficient to name the D gene. Sequenced: peripheral blood. This TCR was recovered from a human donor in a cohort sampled during active COVID-19. The CDR3 reads CASGLDTFSPLHF. The nucleotide sequence is given as TGTGCTAGTGGTTTGGACACATTCTCACCCCTCCACTTT.